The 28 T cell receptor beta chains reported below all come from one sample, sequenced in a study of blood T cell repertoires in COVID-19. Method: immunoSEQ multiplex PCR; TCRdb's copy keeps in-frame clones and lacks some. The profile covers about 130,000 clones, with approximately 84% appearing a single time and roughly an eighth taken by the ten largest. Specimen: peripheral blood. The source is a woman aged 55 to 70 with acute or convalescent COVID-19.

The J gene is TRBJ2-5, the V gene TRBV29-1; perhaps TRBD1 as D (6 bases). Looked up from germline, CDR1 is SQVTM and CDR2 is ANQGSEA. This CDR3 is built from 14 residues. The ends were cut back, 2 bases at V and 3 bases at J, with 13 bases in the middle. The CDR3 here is CSVELQGREETQYF. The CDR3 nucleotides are TGCAGCGTTGAACTACAGGGACGGGAAGAGACCCAGTACTTC. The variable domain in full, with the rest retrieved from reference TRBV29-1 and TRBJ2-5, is SAVISQKPSRDICQRGTSLTIQCQVDSQVTMMFWYRQQPGQSLTLIATANQGSEATYESGFVIDKFPISRPNLTFSTLTVSNMSPEDSSIYLCSVELQGREETQYFGPGTRLLVL.

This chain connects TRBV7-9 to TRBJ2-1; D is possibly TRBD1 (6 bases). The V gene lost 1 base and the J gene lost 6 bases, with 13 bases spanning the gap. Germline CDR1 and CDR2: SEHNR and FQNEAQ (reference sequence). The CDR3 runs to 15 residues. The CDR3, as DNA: TGTGCCAGCAGCTTAGGAAGCAGGGGTGGCAATGAGCAGTTCTTC. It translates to CASSLGSRGGNEQFF. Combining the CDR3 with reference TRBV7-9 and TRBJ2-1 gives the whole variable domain DTGVSQNPRHKITKRGQNVTFRCDPISEHNRLYWYRQTLGQGPEFLTYFQNEAQLEKSRLLSDRFSAERPKGSFSTLEIQRTEQGDSAMYLCASSLGSRGGNEQFFGPGTRLTVL.

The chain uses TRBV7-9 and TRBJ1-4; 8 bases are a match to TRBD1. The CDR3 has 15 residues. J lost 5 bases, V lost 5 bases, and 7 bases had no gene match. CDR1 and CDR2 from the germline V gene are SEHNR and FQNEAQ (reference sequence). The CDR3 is CASSPRTGLNEKLFF. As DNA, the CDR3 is TGTGCCAGCAGCCCTAGGACAGGGCTAAATGAAAAACTGTTTTTT.

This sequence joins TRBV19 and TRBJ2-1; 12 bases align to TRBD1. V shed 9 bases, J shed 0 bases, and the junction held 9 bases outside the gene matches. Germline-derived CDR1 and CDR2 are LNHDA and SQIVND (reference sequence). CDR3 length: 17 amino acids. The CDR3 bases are TGTGCCAGCCGGGACAGGGGGCATATGGGCTCCTACAATGAGCAGTTCTTC. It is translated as CASRDRGHMGSYNEQFF.

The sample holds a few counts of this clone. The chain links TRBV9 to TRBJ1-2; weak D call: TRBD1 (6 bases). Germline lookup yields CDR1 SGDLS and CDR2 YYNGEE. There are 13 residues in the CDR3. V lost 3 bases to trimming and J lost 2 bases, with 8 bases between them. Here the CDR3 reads CASSDRVNYGYTF. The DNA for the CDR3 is TGTGCCAGCAGCGACAGGGTGAACTATGGCTACACCTTC.

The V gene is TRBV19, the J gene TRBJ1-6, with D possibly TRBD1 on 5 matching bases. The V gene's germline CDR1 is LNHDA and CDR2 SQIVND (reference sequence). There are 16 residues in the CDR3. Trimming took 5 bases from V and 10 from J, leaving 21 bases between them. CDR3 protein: CASSFTGPPGGSPLHF. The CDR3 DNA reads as TGTGCCAGTAGTTTCACGGGACCGCCAGGAGGGTCACCCCTCCACTTT.

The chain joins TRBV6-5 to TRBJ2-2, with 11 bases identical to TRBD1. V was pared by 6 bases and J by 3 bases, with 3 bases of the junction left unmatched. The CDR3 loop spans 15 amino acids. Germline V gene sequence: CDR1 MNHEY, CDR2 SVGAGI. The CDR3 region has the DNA TGTGCCAGCAGCGGACAGGGGGCCGACACCGGGGAGCTGTTTTTT. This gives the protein CASSGQGADTGELFF.

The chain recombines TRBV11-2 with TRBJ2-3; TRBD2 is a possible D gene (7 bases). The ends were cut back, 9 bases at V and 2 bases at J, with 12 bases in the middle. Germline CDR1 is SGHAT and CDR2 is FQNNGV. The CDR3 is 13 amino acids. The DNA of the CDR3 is TGTGCCAGTCGGGGGGCCATCACAGATACGCAGTATTTT. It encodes CASRGAITDTQYF.

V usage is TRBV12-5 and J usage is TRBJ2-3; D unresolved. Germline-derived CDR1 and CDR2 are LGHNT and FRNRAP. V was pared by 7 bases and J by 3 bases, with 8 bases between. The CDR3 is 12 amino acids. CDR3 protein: CASAQLTDTQYF. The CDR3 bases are TGTGCTAGTGCCCAATTGACAGATACGCAGTATTTT.

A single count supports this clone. This CDR3 reads CATSETGPSGNTIYF. CDR3 DNA sequence: TGTGCCACCAGTGAGACAGGCCCCTCTGGAAACACCATATATTTT. The V call is TRBV24-1, the J call TRBJ1-3; the D gene is possibly TRBD1 (6 bases). V lost 4 bases and J lost 0, with 9 bases in between. There are 15 residues in the CDR3. The germline V gene has CDR1 KGHDR and CDR2 SFDVKD.

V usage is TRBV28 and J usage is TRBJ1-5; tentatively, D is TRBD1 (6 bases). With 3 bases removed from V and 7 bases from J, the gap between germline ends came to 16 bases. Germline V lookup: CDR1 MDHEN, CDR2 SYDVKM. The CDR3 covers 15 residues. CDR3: CASSLGQIRVQPQHF. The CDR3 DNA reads TGTGCCAGCAGTTTGGGACAAATAAGAGTGCAGCCCCAGCATTTT.

The CDR3 region is CATSSVRGGPSNQPQHF. For the CDR3, the DNA is TGTGCCACCAGCAGCGTGAGAGGGGGCCCGAGCAATCAGCCCCAGCATTTT. The genes are TRBV15 and TRBJ1-5; 7 bases map to TRBD1. With V trimmed by 3 bases and J by 1 base, 9 bases remained unmatched. CDR1 LNHNV and CDR2 YYDKDF come from the germline V gene (reference sequence). The CDR3 has 17 residues.

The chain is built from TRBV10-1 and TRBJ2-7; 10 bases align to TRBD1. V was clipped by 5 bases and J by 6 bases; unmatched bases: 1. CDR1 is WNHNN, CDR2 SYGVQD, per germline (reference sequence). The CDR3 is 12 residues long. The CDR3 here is CASSWTGGEQYF. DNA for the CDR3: TGCGCCAGCAGTTGGACAGGGGGCGAGCAGTACTTC.

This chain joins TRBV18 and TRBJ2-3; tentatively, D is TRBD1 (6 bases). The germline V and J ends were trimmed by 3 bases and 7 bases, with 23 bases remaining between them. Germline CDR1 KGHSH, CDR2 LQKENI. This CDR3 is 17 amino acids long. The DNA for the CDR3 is TGTGCCAGCTCACCGACCTCGGTTCAGGGGCTCAGTAATACGCAGTATTTT. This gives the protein CASSPTSVQGLSNTQYF.

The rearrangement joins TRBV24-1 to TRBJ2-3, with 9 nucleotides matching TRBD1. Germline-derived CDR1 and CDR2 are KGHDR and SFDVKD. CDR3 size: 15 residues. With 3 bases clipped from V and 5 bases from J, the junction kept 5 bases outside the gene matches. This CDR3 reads CATSDEQGAGDTQYF. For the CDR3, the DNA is TGTGCCACCAGTGATGAACAGGGGGCGGGAGATACGCAGTATTTT.

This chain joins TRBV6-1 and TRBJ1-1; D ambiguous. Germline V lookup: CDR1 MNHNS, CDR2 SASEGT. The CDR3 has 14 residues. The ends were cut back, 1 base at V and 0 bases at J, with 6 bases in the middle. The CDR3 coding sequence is TGTGCCAGCAGTGAAGGAGGGTTGAACACTGAAGCTTTCTTT. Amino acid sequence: CASSEGGLNTEAFF.

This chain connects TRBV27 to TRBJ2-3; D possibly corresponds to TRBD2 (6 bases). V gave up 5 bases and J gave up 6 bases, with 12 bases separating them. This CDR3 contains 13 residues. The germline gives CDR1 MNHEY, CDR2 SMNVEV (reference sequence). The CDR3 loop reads CASSPPSVDTQYF. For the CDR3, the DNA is TGTGCCAGCAGTCCCCCTAGCGTCGATACGCAGTATTTT.

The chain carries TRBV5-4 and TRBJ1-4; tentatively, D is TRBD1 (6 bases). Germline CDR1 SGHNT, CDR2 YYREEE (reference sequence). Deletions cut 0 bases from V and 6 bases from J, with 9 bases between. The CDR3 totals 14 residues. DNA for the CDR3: TGTGCCAGCAGCTTGGTGGCAGGGGATGAAAAACTGTTTTTT. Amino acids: CASSLVAGDEKLFF.

This chain's CDR3 is CASSPPRQGPPHGYTF. CDR3 nucleotide sequence: TGCGCCAGCAGCCCGCCCCGACAGGGGCCGCCCCATGGCTACACCTTC. The chain recombines TRBV4-1 with TRBJ1-2, with TRBD1 identical over 8 bases. This CDR3 is built from 16 residues. V shed 4 bases and J 6 bases; nucleotides not matched to a gene: 13. Germline V gives CDR1 MGHRA, CDR2 YSYEKL.

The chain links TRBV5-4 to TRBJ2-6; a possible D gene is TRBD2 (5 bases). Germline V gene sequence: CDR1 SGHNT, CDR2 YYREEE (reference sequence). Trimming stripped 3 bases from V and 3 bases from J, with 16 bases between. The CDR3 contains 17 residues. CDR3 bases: TGTGCCAGCAGCTCGGATGGAAGTCGGGGTGGGGCCAACGTCCTGACTTTC. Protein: CASSSDGSRGGANVLTF.

CDR3 sequence: CASSSFVAGGPNEQFF. The CDR3 DNA is TGTGCCAGCAGTTCCTTCGTAGCGGGGGGACCCAATGAGCAGTTCTTC. The V and J genes are TRBV27 and TRBJ2-1; 10 bases align to TRBD2. CDR3 length: 16 amino acids. Germline loops: CDR1 MNHEY, CDR2 SMNVEV (reference sequence). V shed 4 bases, J shed 6 bases, and the junction held 9 bases outside the gene matches.

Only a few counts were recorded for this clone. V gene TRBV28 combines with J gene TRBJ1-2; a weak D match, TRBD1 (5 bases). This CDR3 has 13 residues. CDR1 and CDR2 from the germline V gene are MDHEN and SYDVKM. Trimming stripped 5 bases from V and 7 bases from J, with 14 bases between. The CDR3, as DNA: TGTGCCAGCAGTCCAGGGCCCGTGGGTGGCTACACCTTC. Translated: CASSPGPVGGYTF.

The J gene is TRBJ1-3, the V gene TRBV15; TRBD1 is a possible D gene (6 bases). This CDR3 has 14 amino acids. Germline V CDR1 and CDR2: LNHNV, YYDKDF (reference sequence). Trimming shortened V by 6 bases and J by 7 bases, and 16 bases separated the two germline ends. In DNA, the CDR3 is TGTGCCACCAGACCTCCAGGGGAGGGGAACACCATATATTTT. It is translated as CATRPPGEGNTIYF.

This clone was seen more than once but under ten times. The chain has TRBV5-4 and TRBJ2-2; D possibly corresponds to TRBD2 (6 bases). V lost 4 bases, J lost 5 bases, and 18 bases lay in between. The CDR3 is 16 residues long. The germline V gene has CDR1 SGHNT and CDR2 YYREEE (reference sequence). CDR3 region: CASSNAGAGGTGELFF. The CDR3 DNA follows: TGTGCCAGCAGCAATGCCGGGGCCGGGGGAACCGGGGAGCTGTTTTTT.

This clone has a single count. The CDR3 is CASSLIGIAGNNEQFF. CDR3 bases: TGTGCCAGCAGCTTAATCGGAATAGCGGGGAACAATGAGCAGTTCTTC. The V gene is TRBV13, the J gene TRBJ2-1; 8 nucleotides match TRBD2. CDR3 length: 16 residues. V shed 2 bases, J shed 5 bases, and the junction held 8 bases outside the gene matches. Germline CDR1 is PRHDT and CDR2 is FYEKMQ (reference sequence).

The CDR3 DNA sequence: TGTGCCACCAGTGATTTTGGGGGCAGGGAAGAGACCCAGTACTTC. This codes for CATSDFGGREETQYF. J is TRBJ2-5 and V is TRBV24-1; D may be TRBD1 (6 bases). This CDR3 is 15 amino acids long. The germline V gene encodes CDR1 KGHDR and CDR2 SFDVKD. V was trimmed by 1 base and J by 3 bases, leaving 11 bases between them.

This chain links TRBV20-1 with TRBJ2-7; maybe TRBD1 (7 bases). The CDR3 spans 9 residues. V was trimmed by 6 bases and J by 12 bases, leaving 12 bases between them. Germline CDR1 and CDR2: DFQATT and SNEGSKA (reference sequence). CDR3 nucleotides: TGCAGTGCGCGGAGGGGGCCGTACGTC. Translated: CSARRGPYV.

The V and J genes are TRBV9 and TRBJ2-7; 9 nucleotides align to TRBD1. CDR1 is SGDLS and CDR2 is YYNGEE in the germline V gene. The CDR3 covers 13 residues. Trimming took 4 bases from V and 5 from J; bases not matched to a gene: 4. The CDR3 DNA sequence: TGTGCCAGCAGCACGGGACAGGGAAACGAGCAGTACTTC. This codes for CASSTGQGNEQYF.